These T cell receptor beta chains were read from a single sample in a study of T cells after yellow fever vaccination. From the 5' RACE reads, TCRdb called clonotypes with MiXCR, one entry per CDR3 protein. The data hold about 74,000 distinct CDR3 sequences, with more than 5.5% observed a single time. The input for sequencing was CD8+ T cells sorted from PBMCs, taken less than 6 days after the first yellow fever vaccination. These receptors came from a man aged 18 to 35 who received the YFV17D yellow fever vaccine. Both conserved end residues are part of each CDR3. The D gene is left open where the match is weak. Not all rows give a size; the values are once, few, many and, for expanded clones, a class.

clone size	V gene	J gene	D gene	CDR3 protein	CDR3 DNA
many	TRBV29-1	TRBJ1-1	-	CSTGKNTEAFF	TGCAGTACCGGAAAAAACACTGAAGCTTTCTTT
few	TRBV11-2	TRBJ2-1	-	CASSVQGIYEQFF	TGTGCCAGCAGCGTACAGGGAATCTATGAGCAGTTCTTC
few	TRBV20-1	TRBJ1-1	-	CSARLVRWGTEAFF	TGCAGTGCTAGGTTGGTCCGATGGGGCACTGAAGCTTTCTTT
-	TRBV10-3	TRBJ2-7	TRBD1	CAISPGTGFYEQYF	TGTGCCATCAGTCCCGGGACAGGGTTCTACGAGCAGTACTTC
-	TRBV13	TRBJ2-5	TRBD2	CASSTGVLSGGRETQYF	TGTGCCAGCAGCACTGGTGTCCTCTCGGGGGGACGGGAGACCCAGTACTTC
-	TRBV7-2	TRBJ2-1	TRBD2	CASRPTSGNEQFF	TGTGCCAGCAGACCCACTAGCGGCAATGAGCAGTTCTTC
many	TRBV18	TRBJ2-3	TRBD2	CASSQLAGRTDTQYF	TGTGCCAGCTCACAACTAGCGGGGCGCACAGATACGCAGTATTTT
-	TRBV3-1	TRBJ2-2	-	CASSKGPVWGELFF	TGTGCCAGCAGCAAAGGACCGGTTTGGGGGGAGCTGTTTTTT
many	TRBV10-3	TRBJ2-4	-	CAISEARAERNIQYF	TGTGCCATCAGTGAGGCCCGGGCCGAGAGAAACATTCAGTACTTC
-	TRBV12-5	TRBJ2-3	TRBD2	CASGSSRGLVRTDTQYF	TGTGCTAGTGGCTCTAGCCGGGGACTAGTCCGCACAGATACGCAGTATTTT
-	TRBV7-9	TRBJ2-4	-	CASSLGALDKNIQYF	TGTGCCAGCAGCCTCGGGGCTTTGGACAAAAACATTCAGTACTTC
-	TRBV27	TRBJ2-1	-	CASSSGGRGRVNEQFF	TGTGCCAGCAGTTCGGGGGGCAGGGGGCGCGTCAATGAGCAGTTCTTC
many	TRBV5-1	TRBJ2-1	TRBD1	CASSYRIIQPGGRGNEQFF	TGCGCCAGCAGCTATAGAATAATACAACCAGGGGGCAGAGGCAATGAGCAGTTCTTC
-	TRBV25-1	TRBJ2-5	-	CASSFGSTAWETQYF	TGTGCCAGCTCCTTTGGGTCTACGGCCTGGGAGACCCAGTACTTC
-	TRBV12-5	TRBJ2-1	-	CVSGLDGSNEQFF	TGTGTTAGTGGTTTGGACGGCTCCAATGAGCAGTTCTTC
many	TRBV4-3	TRBJ2-1	TRBD1	CASSQEGQGWDEQFF	TGCGCCAGCAGCCAAGAGGGACAGGGGTGGGATGAGCAGTTCTTC
-	TRBV12-3/TRBV12-4	TRBJ2-2	-	CASSLNPREETGELFF	TGTGCCAGCAGTTTAAACCCCAGGGAAGAAACCGGGGAGCTGTTTTTT
few	TRBV4-3	TRBJ1-6	TRBD1	CASSQDPSRGRSPLHF	TGCGCCAGCAGCCAAGATCCGAGCAGGGGGAGGTCACCCCTCCACTTT
few	TRBV7-6	TRBJ2-7	TRBD1	CASSSPEDRADEQYF	TGTGCCAGCAGCTCTCCCGAGGACAGGGCCGACGAGCAGTACTTC
many	TRBV5-1	TRBJ2-5	-	CATRDGIQETQYF	TGCGCCACCCGCGACGGAATTCAAGAGACCCAGTACTTC
many	TRBV12-3/TRBV12-4	TRBJ2-3	-	CASRQQGLGPDTQYF	TGTGCCAGCAGACAACAGGGTCTCGGGCCAGATACGCAGTATTTT
many	TRBV15	TRBJ1-5	-	CATSRDKSSNQPQHF	TGTGCCACCAGCAGAGACAAGAGTAGCAATCAGCCCCAGCATTTT
many	TRBV7-6	TRBJ2-3	-	CASSLDRDFPDTQYF	TGTGCCAGCAGCTTAGACAGGGACTTTCCAGATACGCAGTATTTT
many	TRBV4-3	TRBJ2-1	TRBD2	CASRSGGASYNEQFF	TGCGCCAGCAGGAGCGGGGGGGCCTCCTACAATGAGCAGTTCTTC
-	TRBV20-1	TRBJ1-5	TRBD1	CSATGGDYQPQHF	TGCAGTGCCACAGGGGGGGATTATCAGCCCCAGCATTTT
many	TRBV7-9	TRBJ2-5	TRBD2	CASSLCRGELCLETQYF	TGTGCCAGCAGCTTATGCCGGGGGGAACTGTGCTTGGAGACCCAGTACTTC
many	TRBV6-5	TRBJ2-1	TRBD2	CASKVSSGGVPQFF	TGTGCCAGCAAAGTATCTAGCGGGGGGGTTCCGCAGTTCTTC
many	TRBV10-3	TRBJ2-3	TRBD1	CAISRDRTDTQYF	TGTGCCATCAGCCGGGACAGAACAGATACGCAGTATTTT
few	TRBV9	TRBJ1-2	-	CASSVGVGGYTF	TGTGCCAGCAGCGTAGGGGTTGGCGGCTACACCTTC
few	TRBV7-9	TRBJ2-2	TRBD1	CASSTWTGGAGELFF	TGTGCCAGCAGCACCTGGACAGGGGGAGCCGGGGAGCTGTTTTTT
-	TRBV5-6	TRBJ2-1	-	CASSLPGENNEQFF	TGTGCCAGCAGCTTACCCGGGGAGAACAATGAGCAGTTCTTC
few	TRBV4-3	TRBJ2-7	-	CASSPSELSYEQYF	TGCGCCAGCAGCCCCTCGGAGCTGTCCTACGAGCAGTACTTC
-	TRBV12-3/TRBV12-4	TRBJ2-5	-	CASSSEWETQYF	TGTGCCAGCAGCTCCGAATGGGAGACCCAGTACTTC
few	TRBV28	TRBJ1-5	-	CASSPTGRIDQPQHF	TGTGCCAGCAGTCCGACCGGACGCATTGATCAGCCCCAGCATTTT
many	TRBV5-1	TRBJ1-1	TRBD1	CASSLRQGQEEEAFF	TGCGCCAGCAGCTTGCGCCAGGGACAGGAAGAGGAAGCTTTCTTT
many	TRBV6-2/TRBV6-3	TRBJ2-1	-	CASSYSYGLHLYNEQFF	TGTGCCAGCAGTTACTCGTATGGCCTCCACTTATACAATGAGCAGTTCTTC
-	TRBV7-2	TRBJ1-2	-	CASSLTTLYGYTF	TGTGCCAGCAGCCTCACAACGCTTTATGGCTACACCTTC
many	TRBV10-2	TRBJ2-3	-	CASSEPGRRNYTDTQYF	TGCGCCAGCAGTGAGCCAGGACGAAGGAATTACACAGATACGCAGTATTTT
-	TRBV4-3	TRBJ1-4	-	CASSRARGGEKLFF	TGCGCCAGCAGCCGAGCACGTGGGGGGGAAAAACTGTTTTTT
many	TRBV11-2	TRBJ2-3	-	CASSLGRGPGTDTQYF	TGTGCCAGCAGCTTAGGGCGGGGGCCCGGGACAGATACGCAGTATTTT
few	TRBV2	TRBJ2-6	-	CASSESGGLVSGANVLTF	TGTGCCAGCAGTGAATCAGGGGGACTGGTCTCTGGGGCCAACGTCCTGACTTTC
-	TRBV20-1	TRBJ2-3	TRBD2	CSASSFSGWEDTQYF	TGCAGTGCTAGCTCCTTTAGCGGGTGGGAGGATACGCAGTATTTT
few	TRBV7-9	TRBJ1-1	-	CASSRRITNTEAFF	TGTGCCAGCAGCCGTAGGATCACCAACACTGAAGCTTTCTTT
many	TRBV4-1	TRBJ2-2	-	CASSQAGVLNTGELFF	TGCGCCAGCAGCCAAGCCGGAGTACTAAACACCGGGGAGCTGTTTTTT
few	TRBV7-2	TRBJ1-3	-	CASSLGTGFGNTIYF	TGTGCCAGCAGCTTAGGAACAGGGTTCGGAAACACCATATATTTT
-	TRBV10-1	TRBJ1-1	-	CASSGGDAEAFF	TGCGCCAGCAGTGGAGGGGATGCTGAAGCTTTCTTT
-	TRBV6-5	TRBJ1-6	-	CASSYRREFSPLHF	TGTGCCAGCAGTTACCGCCGGGAGTTTTCACCCCTCCACTTT
-	TRBV11-2	TRBJ1-5	TRBD1	CASSPGTVQPQHF	TGTGCCAGCAGCCCTGGGACAGTTCAGCCCCAGCATTTT
-	TRBV4-1	TRBJ2-2	TRBD2	CASSLYFRDYNTGELFF	TGCGCCAGCAGCCTTTATTTCCGGGACTACAACACCGGGGAGCTGTTTTTT
many	TRBV24-1	TRBJ2-2	-	CATSDLLNTGELFF	TGTGCCACCAGTGATTTGCTTAACACCGGGGAGCTGTTTTTT
many	TRBV4-1	TRBJ2-3	TRBD1	CASSQTTGEDTQYF	TGCGCCAGCAGCCAAACAACAGGGGAGGATACGCAGTATTTT
many	TRBV9	TRBJ1-5	TRBD1	CASSETGGSNQPQHF	TGTGCCAGCAGCGAGACAGGGGGTTCCAATCAGCCCCAGCATTTT
few	TRBV10-3	TRBJ1-2	-	CAISESSVYYGYTF	TGTGCCATCAGTGAGTCGAGTGTCTACTATGGCTACACCTTC
many	TRBV6-5	TRBJ1-4	-	CASTHSGGAFAGKLFF	TGTGCCAGCACTCACTCGGGAGGGGCCTTCGCGGGAAAACTGTTTTTT
few	TRBV6-1	TRBJ1-2	-	CASSEGTQGNYGYTF	TGTGCCAGCAGTGAAGGAACCCAGGGTAACTATGGCTACACCTTC
few	TRBV12-3/TRBV12-4	TRBJ2-7	TRBD1	CASQFIGGSSHEQYF	TGTGCCAGTCAGTTTATAGGGGGCAGCTCCCACGAGCAGTACTTC